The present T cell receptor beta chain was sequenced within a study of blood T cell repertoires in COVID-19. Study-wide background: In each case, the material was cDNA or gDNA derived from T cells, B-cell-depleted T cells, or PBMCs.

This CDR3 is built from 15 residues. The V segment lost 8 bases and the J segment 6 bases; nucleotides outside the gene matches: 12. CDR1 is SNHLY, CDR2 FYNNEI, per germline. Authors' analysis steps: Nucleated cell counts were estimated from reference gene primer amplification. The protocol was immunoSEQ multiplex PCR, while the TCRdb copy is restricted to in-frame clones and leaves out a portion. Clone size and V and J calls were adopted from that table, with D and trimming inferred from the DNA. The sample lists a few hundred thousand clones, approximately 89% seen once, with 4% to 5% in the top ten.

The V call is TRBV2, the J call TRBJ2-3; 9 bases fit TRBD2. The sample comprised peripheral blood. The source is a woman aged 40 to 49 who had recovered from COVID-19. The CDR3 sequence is CASGKRGVMGDTQYF. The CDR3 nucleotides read TGTGCCAGCGGCAAGCGGGGGGTGATGGGCGATACGCAGTATTTT.